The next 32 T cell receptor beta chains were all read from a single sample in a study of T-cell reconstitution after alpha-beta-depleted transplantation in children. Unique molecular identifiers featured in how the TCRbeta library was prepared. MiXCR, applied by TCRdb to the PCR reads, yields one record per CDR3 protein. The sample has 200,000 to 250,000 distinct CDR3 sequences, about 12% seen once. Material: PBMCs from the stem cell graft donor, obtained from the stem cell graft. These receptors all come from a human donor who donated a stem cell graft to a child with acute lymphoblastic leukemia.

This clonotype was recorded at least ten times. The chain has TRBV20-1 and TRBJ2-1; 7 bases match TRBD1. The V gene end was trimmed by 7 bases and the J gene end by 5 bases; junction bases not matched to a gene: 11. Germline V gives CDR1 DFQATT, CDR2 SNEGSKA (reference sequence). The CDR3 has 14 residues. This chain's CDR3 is CSVGGSWLDNEQFF. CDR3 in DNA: TGCAGTGTAGGGGGCAGCTGGTTAGACAATGAGCAGTTCTTC.

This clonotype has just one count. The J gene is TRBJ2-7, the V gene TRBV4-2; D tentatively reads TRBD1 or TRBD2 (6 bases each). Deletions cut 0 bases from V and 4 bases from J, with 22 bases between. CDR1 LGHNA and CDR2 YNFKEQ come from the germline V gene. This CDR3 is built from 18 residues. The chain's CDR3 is CASSQDTITRDQGYEQYF. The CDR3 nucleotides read TGTGCCAGCAGCCAAGATACTATAACGCGGGACCAGGGGTACGAGCAGTACTTC.

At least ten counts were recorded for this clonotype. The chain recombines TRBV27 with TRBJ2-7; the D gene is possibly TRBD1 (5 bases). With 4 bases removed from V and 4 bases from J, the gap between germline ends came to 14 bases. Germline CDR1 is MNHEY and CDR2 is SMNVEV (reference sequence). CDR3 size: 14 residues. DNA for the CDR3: TGTGCCAGCAGTTCCCTAGGGGAAGGATACGAGCAGTACTTC. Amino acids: CASSSLGEGYEQYF.

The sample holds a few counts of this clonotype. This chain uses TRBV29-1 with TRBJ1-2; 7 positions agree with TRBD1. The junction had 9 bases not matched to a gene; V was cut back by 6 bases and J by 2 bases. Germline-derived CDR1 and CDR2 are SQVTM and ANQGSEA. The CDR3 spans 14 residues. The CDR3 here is CSVQNRGTNYGYTF. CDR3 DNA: TGCAGCGTCCAAAACAGGGGAACGAACTATGGCTACACCTTC.

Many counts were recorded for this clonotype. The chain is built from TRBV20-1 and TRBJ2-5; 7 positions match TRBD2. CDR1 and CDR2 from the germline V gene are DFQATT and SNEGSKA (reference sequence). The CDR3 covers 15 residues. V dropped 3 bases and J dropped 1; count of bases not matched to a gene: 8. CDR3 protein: CSASLAGEGQETQYF. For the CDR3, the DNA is TGCAGTGCTAGTCTTGCGGGAGAGGGCCAAGAGACCCAGTACTTC.

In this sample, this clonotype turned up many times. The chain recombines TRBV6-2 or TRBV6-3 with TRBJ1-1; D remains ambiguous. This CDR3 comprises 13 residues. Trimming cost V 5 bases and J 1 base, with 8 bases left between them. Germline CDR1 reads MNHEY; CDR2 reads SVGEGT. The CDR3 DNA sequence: TGTGCCAGCAGTACGCAGGAGAACACTGAAGCTTTCTTT. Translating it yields CASSTQENTEAFF.

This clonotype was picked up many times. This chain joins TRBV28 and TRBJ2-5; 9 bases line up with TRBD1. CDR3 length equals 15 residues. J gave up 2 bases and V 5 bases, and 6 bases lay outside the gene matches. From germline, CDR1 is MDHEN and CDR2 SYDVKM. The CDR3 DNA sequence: TGTGCCAGCAGTCAACAGGGGGCCCTACAAGAGACCCAGTACTTC. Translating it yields CASSQQGALQETQYF.

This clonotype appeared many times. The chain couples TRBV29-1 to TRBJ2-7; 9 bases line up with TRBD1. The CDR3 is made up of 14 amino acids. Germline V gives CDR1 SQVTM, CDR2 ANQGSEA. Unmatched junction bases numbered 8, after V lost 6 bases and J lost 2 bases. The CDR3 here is CSVAWTGETYEQYF. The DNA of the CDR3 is TGCAGCGTAGCCTGGACAGGGGAAACCTACGAGCAGTACTTC.

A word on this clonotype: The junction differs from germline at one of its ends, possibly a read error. This chain's CDR3 is CASSFRTRLSDTQYF. The CDR3 nucleotides read TGTGCTAGCAGCTTCCGGACACGTTTGAGTGATACGCAGTATTTT. The chain uses TRBV7-2 and TRBJ2-3, with D possibly TRBD1 on 5 matching bases. The CDR3 consists of 15 residues. The germline gives CDR1 SGHTA, CDR2 FQGNSA.

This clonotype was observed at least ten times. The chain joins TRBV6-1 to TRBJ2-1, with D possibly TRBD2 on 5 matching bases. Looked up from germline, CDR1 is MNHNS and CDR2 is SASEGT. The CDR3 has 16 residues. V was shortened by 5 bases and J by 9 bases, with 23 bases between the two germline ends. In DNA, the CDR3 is TGTGCCAGCAGTCGAGGTCCAAGACGAATGGCGGGTGAGCAGTTCTTC. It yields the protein CASSRGPRRMAGEQFF.

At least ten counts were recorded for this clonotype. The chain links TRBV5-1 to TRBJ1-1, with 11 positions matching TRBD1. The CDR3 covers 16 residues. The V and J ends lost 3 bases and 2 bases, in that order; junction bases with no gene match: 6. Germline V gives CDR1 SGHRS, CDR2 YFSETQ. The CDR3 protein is CASSSGQGALNTEAFF. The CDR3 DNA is TGCGCCAGCAGCTCAGGACAGGGGGCCTTAAACACTGAAGCTTTCTTT.

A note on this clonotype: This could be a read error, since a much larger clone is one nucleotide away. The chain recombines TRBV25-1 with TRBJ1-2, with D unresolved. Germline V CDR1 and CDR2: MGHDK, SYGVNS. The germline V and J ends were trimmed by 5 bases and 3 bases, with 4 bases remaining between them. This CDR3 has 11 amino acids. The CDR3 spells CASSHHYGYTF. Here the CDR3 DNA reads TGTGCCAGCAGTCATCACTATGGCTACACCTTC.

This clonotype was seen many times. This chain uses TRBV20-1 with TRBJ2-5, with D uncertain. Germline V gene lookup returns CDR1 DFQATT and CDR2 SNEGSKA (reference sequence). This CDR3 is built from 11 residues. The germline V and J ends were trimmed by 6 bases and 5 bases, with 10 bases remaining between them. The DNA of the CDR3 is TGCAGTGCCACAGTCGGGGAGACCCAGTACTTC. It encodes CSATVGETQYF.

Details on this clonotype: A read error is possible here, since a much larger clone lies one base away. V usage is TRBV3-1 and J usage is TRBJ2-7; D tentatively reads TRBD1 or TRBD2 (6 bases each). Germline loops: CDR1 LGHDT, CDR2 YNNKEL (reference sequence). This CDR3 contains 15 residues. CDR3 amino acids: CASTQGGGTFYEQYF. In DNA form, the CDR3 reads TGTGCCAGCACCCAAGGAGGGGGGACTTTCTACGAGCAGTACTTC.

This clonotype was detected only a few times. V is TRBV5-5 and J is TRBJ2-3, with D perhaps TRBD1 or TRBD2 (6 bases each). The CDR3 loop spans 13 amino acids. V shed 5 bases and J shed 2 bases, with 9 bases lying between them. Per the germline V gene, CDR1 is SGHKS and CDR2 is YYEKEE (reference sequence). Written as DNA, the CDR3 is TGTGCCAGCAGAAGGGGGGTCACAGATACGCAGTATTTT. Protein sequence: CASRRGVTDTQYF.

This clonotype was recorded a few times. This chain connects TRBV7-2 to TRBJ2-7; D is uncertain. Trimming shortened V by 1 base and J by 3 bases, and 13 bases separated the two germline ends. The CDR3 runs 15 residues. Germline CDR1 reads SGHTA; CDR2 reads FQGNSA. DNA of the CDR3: TGTGCCAGCAGCTTAGTTGAAGGGATGGTCTACGAGCAGTACTTC. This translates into CASSLVEGMVYEQYF.

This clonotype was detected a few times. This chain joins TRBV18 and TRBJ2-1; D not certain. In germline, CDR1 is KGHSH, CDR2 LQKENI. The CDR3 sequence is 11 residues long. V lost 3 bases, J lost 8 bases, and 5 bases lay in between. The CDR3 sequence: CASSPSDEQFF. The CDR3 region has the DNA TGTGCCAGCTCACCGTCGGATGAGCAGTTCTTC.

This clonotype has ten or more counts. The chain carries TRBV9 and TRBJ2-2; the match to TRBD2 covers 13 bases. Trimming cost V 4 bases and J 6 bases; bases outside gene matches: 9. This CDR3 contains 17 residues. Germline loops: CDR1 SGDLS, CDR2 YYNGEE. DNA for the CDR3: TGTGCCAGCAGCCCGAGGGGAACTAGCGGGAGGGCCGGGGAGCTGTTTTTT. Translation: CASSPRGTSGRAGELFF.

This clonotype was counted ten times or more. CDR3 in DNA: TGTGCCAGCAGTTCTTATGGGGAGACCCAGTACTTC. This translates into CASSSYGETQYF. The chain has TRBV27 and TRBJ2-5; D is unresolved. The V and J ends lost 4 bases and 5 bases respectively, with 8 bases between them. The CDR3 runs to 12 residues. Germline V gene sequence: CDR1 MNHEY, CDR2 SMNVEV (reference sequence).

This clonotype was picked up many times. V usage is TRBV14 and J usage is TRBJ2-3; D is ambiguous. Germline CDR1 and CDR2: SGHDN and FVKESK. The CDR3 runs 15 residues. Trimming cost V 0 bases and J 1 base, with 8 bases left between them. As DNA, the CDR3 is TGTGCCAGCAGCCAAGAAACTGGACGCACAGATACGCAGTATTTT. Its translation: CASSQETGRTDTQYF.

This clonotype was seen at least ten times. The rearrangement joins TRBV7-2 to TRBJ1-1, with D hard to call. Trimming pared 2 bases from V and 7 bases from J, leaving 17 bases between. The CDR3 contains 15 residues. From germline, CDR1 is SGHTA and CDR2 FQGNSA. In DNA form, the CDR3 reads TGTGCCAGCAGCTTAAGCTCGGTTTTGAGCATTGAAGCTTTCTTT. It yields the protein CASSLSSVLSIEAFF.

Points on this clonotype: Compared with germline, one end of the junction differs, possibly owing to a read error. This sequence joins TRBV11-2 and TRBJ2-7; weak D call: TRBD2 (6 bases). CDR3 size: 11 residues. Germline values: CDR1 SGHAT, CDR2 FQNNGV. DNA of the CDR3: TGTGCCAGCAGCTCCGGGGGACCGGTGGACTTC. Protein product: CASSSGGPVDF.

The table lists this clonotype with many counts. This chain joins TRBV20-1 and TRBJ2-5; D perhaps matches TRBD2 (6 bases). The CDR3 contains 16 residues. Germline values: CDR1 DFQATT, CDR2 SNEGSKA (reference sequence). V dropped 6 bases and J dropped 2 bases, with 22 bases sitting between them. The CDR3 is CSAQRPTSTSQETQYF. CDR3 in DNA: TGCAGTGCCCAGAGGCCCACTAGCACAAGTCAAGAGACCCAGTACTTC.

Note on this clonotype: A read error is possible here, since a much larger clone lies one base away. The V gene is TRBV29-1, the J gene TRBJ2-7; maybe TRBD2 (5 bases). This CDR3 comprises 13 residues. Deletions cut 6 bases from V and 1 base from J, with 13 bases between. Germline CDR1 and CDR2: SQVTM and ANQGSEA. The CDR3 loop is CSVAMGVSYEQYF. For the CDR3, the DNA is TGCAGCGTCGCCATGGGAGTTTCCTACGAGCAGTACTTC.

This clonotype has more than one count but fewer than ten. The CDR3 here is CASSWTSGGAYEQYF. The CDR3 coding sequence is TGCGCCAGCAGCTGGACTAGCGGGGGGGCGTACGAGCAGTACTTC. The J gene is TRBJ2-7, the V gene TRBV5-1; the match to TRBD2 covers 15 bases. Trimming cost V 3 bases and J 4 bases; bases outside gene matches: 2. Germline loops: CDR1 SGHRS, CDR2 YFSETQ. The CDR3 loop spans 15 amino acids.

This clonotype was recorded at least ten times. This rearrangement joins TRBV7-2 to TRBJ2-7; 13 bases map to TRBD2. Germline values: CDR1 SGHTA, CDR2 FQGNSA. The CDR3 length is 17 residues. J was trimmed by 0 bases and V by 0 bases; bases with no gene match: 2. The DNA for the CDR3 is TGTGCCAGCAGCTTAGCACTAGCGGGAGGGAGCTCCTACGAGCAGTACTTC. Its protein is CASSLALAGGSSYEQYF.

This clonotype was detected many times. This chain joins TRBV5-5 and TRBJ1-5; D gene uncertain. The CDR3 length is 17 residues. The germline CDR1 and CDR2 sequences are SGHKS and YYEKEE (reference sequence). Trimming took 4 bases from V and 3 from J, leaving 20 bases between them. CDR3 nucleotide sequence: TGTGCCAGCAGCATTGACGCGGGTGCGCCAAACAATCAGCCCCAGCATTTT. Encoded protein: CASSIDAGAPNNQPQHF.

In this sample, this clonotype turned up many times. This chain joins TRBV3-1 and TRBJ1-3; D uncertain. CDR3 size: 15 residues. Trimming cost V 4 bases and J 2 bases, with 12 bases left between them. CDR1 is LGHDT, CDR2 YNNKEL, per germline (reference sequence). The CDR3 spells CASSPPLEPGNTIYF. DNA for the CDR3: TGTGCCAGCAGCCCCCCCTTAGAGCCTGGAAACACCATATATTTT.

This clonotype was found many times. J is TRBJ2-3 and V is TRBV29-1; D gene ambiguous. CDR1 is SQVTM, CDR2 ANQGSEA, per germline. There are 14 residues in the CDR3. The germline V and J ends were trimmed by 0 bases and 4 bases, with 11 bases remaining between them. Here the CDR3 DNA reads TGCAGCGTTGAAGAAAGTACCCTCCCAGATACGCAGTATTTT. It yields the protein CSVEESTLPDTQYF.

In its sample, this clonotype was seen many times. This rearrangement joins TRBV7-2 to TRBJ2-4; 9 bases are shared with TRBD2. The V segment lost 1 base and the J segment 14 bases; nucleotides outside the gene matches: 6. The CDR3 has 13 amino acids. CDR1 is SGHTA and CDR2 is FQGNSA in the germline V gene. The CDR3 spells CASSLGPSGAKYF. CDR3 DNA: TGTGCCAGCAGCTTAGGCCCTAGCGGGGCCAAGTACTTC.

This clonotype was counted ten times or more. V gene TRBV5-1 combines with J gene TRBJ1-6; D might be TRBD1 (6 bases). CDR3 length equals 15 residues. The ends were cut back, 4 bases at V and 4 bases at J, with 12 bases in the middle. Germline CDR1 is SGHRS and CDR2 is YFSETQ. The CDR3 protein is CASSRAGEYNSPLHF. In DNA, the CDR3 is TGCGCCAGCAGCCGAGCAGGGGAATATAATTCACCCCTCCACTTT.

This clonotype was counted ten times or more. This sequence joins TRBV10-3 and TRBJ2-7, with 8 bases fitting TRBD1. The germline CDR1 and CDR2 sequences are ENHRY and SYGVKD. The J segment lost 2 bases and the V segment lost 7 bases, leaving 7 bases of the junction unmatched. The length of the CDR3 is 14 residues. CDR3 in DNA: TGTGCCATCAACCCGGGACAGGAGCCCTACGAGCAGTACTTC. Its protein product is CAINPGQEPYEQYF.